The present entry profiles one TCR beta chain with its context. No antigen is known for it. CDR3 length equals 15 residues. The V end was cut by 0 bases, the J end by 7 bases, with 14 bases between. Per the germline V gene, CDR1 is SGHRS and CDR2 is YFSETQ. This entry comes from a study of cytomegalovirus exposure and HLA in healthy donors. Whole-study findings and limits: The study found most TCR sequences rare, yet found some public TCRs in many donors. CMV serostatus stood as the only immune exposure information on hand. Some TCR beta chains (164 of them) were listed as cytomegalovirus-associated.

Use of 60 Vbeta and 13 Jbeta primers characterized the PCR. TCRdb keeps only in-frame clones here, not all; method: immunoSEQ multiplex PCR. The profile shows about 83,000 clones, around 76% of them singletons. Sequenced: PBMCs. The V gene is TRBV5-1, the J gene TRBJ2-1, with D unclear. The TCR originated in a man aged 18 to 35 in good health and CMV-seropositive. As DNA, the CDR3 is TGCGCCAGCAGCTTGGACGGTGGGTCGAGGAATGAGCAGTTCTTC. Protein: CASSLDGGSRNEQFF.